This entry lists 18 T cell receptor beta chains sequenced from one sample in a study of blood T cell repertoires in COVID-19. The repertoire was sequenced with immunoSEQ multiplex PCR; TCRdb's copy has only in-frame clones and lacks some. The sample has some 180,000 clones, 70% to 90% seen once. Sequencing was carried out using peripheral blood. These receptors were taken from a man between 60 and 70 years old with active or convalescent COVID-19.

This clone was detected only a few times. The rearrangement joins TRBV7-9 to TRBJ2-2, with TRBD1 matching over 7 bases. The CDR3 is made up of 15 amino acids. Trimming took 5 bases from V and 1 from J; bases not matched to a gene: 4. The V gene's germline CDR1 is SEHNR and CDR2 FQNEAQ (reference sequence). CDR3 region: CASSARTGNTGELFF. The CDR3 region has the DNA TGTGCCAGCAGCGCACGGACAGGGAACACCGGGGAGCTGTTTTTT.

This sequence joins TRBV4-1 and TRBJ2-5; tentative D call: TRBD1 (5 bases). The V gene lost 4 bases and the J gene lost 11 bases, with 17 bases spanning the gap. CDR3 length: 13 residues. Germline V gene data show CDR1 as MGHRA and CDR2 as YSYEKL. Written as DNA, the CDR3 is TGCGCCAGCAGCCCGCTCCATGGGGCCCCTCAGTACTTC. Amino acid sequence: CASSPLHGAPQYF.

The V call is TRBV3-1 (or the pseudogene TRBV3-2), the J call TRBJ2-2; D may be TRBD2 (5 bases). Trimming stripped 4 bases from V and 1 base from J, with 13 bases between. Germline V lookup: CDR1 LGHDT, CDR2 YNNKEL (reference sequence). The CDR3 covers 16 residues. In DNA, the CDR3 is TGTGCCAGCAGCCCCCGTGCGGGTTTGAACACCGGGGAGCTGTTTTTT. Translated: CASSPRAGLNTGELFF.

The chain carries TRBV12-3 or TRBV12-4 and TRBJ2-1; D remains ambiguous. The length of the CDR3 is 12 residues. The V and J ends lost 2 bases and 7 bases respectively, with 6 bases between them. CDR3 amino acids: CASSLSGNEQFF. In nucleotides, the CDR3 is TGTGCCAGCAGTTTATCCGGGAATGAGCAGTTCTTC.

This chain connects TRBV19 to TRBJ1-1; D not resolved. Germline CDR1 reads LNHDA; CDR2 reads SQIVND (reference sequence). V lost 6 bases and J 1 base, leaving 18 bases between the germline ends. The CDR3 is 16 residues long. Here the CDR3 DNA reads TGTGCCAGTAGCCCAGCCGGGAATAACGGGAACACTGAAGCTTTCTTT. It codes for CASSPAGNNGNTEAFF.

V usage is TRBV9 and J usage is TRBJ1-2, with D perhaps matching TRBD1 (6 bases). Trimming pared 0 bases from V and 8 bases from J, leaving 11 bases between. The germline CDR1 and CDR2 sequences are SGDLS and YYNGEE. This CDR3 comprises 13 residues. The CDR3 nucleotides read TGTGCCAGCAGCGTAGAAGGGGGTGGAGGCTACACCTTC. Amino acids: CASSVEGGGGYTF.

V usage is TRBV19 and J usage is TRBJ1-5; 8 bases are a match to TRBD1. The CDR3 is 15 residues long. The trim removed 5 bases at V and 2 bases at J, leaving 5 bases unmatched. Germline values: CDR1 LNHDA, CDR2 SQIVND (reference sequence). The CDR3 nucleotides read TGTGCCAGTAGTCCGGACAGGGTGGGCAATCAGCCCCAGCATTTT. This gives the protein CASSPDRVGNQPQHF.

The table lists this clone with a few counts. The chain has TRBV19 and TRBJ1-1; 9 nucleotides line up with TRBD1. Germline assignment: CDR1 LNHDA and CDR2 SQIVND (reference sequence). This CDR3 is built from 16 residues. V trimming: 6 bases; J trimming: 3 bases; junction bases outside the gene matches: 11. The CDR3 bases are TGTGCCAGTAGACCCCGGGACAGGGTTTGGCACACTGAAGCTTTCTTT. It specifies CASRPRDRVWHTEAFF.

V gene TRBV7-9 combines with J gene TRBJ2-7, with TRBD1 matching over 7 bases. Germline values: CDR1 SEHNR, CDR2 FQNEAQ (reference sequence). Germline trimming cut 4 bases from V and 2 bases from J; bases unmatched to any gene: 5. This CDR3 contains 14 residues. This CDR3 is CASSSKGQTYEQYF. The DNA for the CDR3 is TGTGCCAGCAGCTCCAAGGGACAGACCTACGAGCAGTACTTC.

This clone was observed a single time. V gene TRBV30 combines with J gene TRBJ1-2; the match to TRBD1 covers 7 bases. Per germline, CDR1 GTSNPN and CDR2 SVGIG (reference sequence). Trimming cost V 5 bases and J 4 bases; bases outside gene matches: 4. The CDR3 runs to 12 residues. CDR3 residues: CAWGQAIYGYTF. The CDR3 nucleotides are TGTGCCTGGGGACAGGCAATCTATGGCTACACCTTC. The full variable domain, with the rest looked up from reference TRBV30 and TRBJ1-2, is SQTIHQWPATLVQPVGSPLSLECTVEGTSNPNLYWYRQAAGRGLQLLFYSVGIGQISSEVPQNLSASRPQDRQFILSSKKLLLSDSGFYLCAWGQAIYGYTFGSGTRLTVV.

This sequence joins TRBV3-1 (or the pseudogene TRBV3-2) and TRBJ1-2; TRBD1 aligns across 8 bases. The CDR3 sequence is 13 residues long. Per germline, CDR1 LGHDT and CDR2 YNNKEL (reference sequence). V lost 6 bases, J lost 7 bases, and 7 bases stayed unmatched. The CDR3: CASSQQGVRGYTF. CDR3 nucleotide sequence: TGTGCCAGCAGTCAACAGGGGGTACGTGGCTACACCTTC.

The CDR3: CASSTRQVGDSPLHF. The CDR3 nucleotides read TGCGCCAGCAGCACCCGACAGGTAGGGGATTCACCCCTCCACTTT. The rearrangement uses TRBV5-1 and TRBJ1-6, with a weak D call TRBD1 (6 bases). V dropped 4 bases and J dropped 8 bases, with 16 bases sitting between them. Germline V gives CDR1 SGHRS, CDR2 YFSETQ. This CDR3 has 15 residues.

The V call is TRBV2, the J call TRBJ2-5, with 8 bases lining up with TRBD2. Germline trimming cut 1 base from V and 2 bases from J; bases unmatched to any gene: 6. This CDR3 is 16 amino acids long. The germline V gene encodes CDR1 SNHLY and CDR2 FYNNEI. In DNA, the CDR3 is TGTGCCAGCAGTGAAGGGGTAGCGGGACCTCAAGAGACCCAGTACTTC. Translation gives CASSEGVAGPQETQYF.

The rearrangement links TRBV19 to TRBJ1-5; D call uncertain. Trimming shortened V by 2 bases and J by 8 bases, and 13 bases separated the two germline ends. This CDR3 region has 14 residues. The germline gives CDR1 LNHDA, CDR2 SQIVND (reference sequence). CDR3 protein: CASSIKEGVEPQHF. In DNA, the CDR3 is TGTGCCAGTAGTATAAAGGAGGGTGTGGAGCCCCAGCATTTT.

The CDR3 region is CASSIQQGARGGYTF. CDR3 DNA sequence: TGTGCCAGCAGCATACAACAGGGGGCGAGGGGTGGCTACACCTTC. The genes are TRBV3-1 (or the pseudogene TRBV3-2) and TRBJ1-2; TRBD1 agrees at 9 bases. With 5 bases clipped from V and 7 bases from J, the junction kept 11 bases outside the gene matches. Germline CDR1 reads LGHDT; CDR2 reads YNNKEL (reference sequence). This CDR3 contains 15 residues.

This clone appeared once. This chain joins TRBV5-1 and TRBJ2-5; 11 bases are shared with TRBD2. Trimming at V came to 4 bases and at J to 1 base, leaving 6 bases not matched to a gene. Germline lookup yields CDR1 SGHRS and CDR2 YFSETQ. The CDR3 runs 16 residues. In nucleotides, the CDR3 is TGCGCCAGCAGCCCCGGACTAGCGGGCCCCCAAGAGACCCAGTACTTC. It specifies CASSPGLAGPQETQYF.

V and J are TRBV18 and TRBJ2-7, with D perhaps matching TRBD1 (6 bases). The CDR3 has 14 amino acids. Per germline, CDR1 KGHSH and CDR2 LQKENI. V was shortened by 2 bases and J by 2 bases, with 10 bases between the two germline ends. CDR3 bases: TGTGCCAGCTCACCATTCGCAGGGGCCTACGAGCAGTACTTC. Residues: CASSPFAGAYEQYF.

This clone was detected once. The chain combines TRBV27 with TRBJ1-4, with 9 bases lining up with TRBD1. V lost 0 bases and J lost 3; bases outside the gene matches: 2. This CDR3 contains 16 residues. The V gene's germline CDR1 is MNHEY and CDR2 SMNVEV (reference sequence). The CDR3 nucleotides are TGTGCCAGCAGTTTATCGGGACAGGGCCCTAATGAAAAACTGTTTTTT. Its protein product is CASSLSGQGPNEKLFF.